Presented here are 29 T cell receptor beta chains from one specimen sequenced in a study of blood T cell repertoires in COVID-19. Repertoires were generated with immunoSEQ multiplex PCR, while TCRdb's copy carries only in-frame clones and drops some. The table records roughly 200,000 clones, 78% of them present only once. Material: peripheral blood. The receptor source for this set is an elderly woman with active or convalescent COVID-19.

This clone was recorded once. V gene TRBV6-5 combines with J gene TRBJ1-4; 8 bases line up with TRBD1. Germline values: CDR1 MNHEY, CDR2 SVGAGI. The CDR3 extends over 14 amino acids. The ends lost 7 bases at V and 8 bases at J; junction bases unmatched: 9. The CDR3 sequence: CASKQGATDEKLFF. The CDR3 DNA follows: TGTGCCAGCAAGCAGGGGGCGACGGACGAAAAACTGTTTTTT.

This chain joins TRBV10-3 and TRBJ1-1, with D unresolved. Trimming took 10 bases from V and 1 from J, leaving 16 bases between them. Germline V gene sequence: CDR1 ENHRY, CDR2 SYGVKD. This CDR3 contains 14 residues. CDR3 nucleotide sequence: TGTGCCACGCGCCACAGCGGTCAGAACACTGAAGCTTTCTTT. Its translation is CATRHSGQNTEAFF.

This clone was seen a few times. J is TRBJ1-1 and V is TRBV11-1; D ambiguous. The CDR3 consists of 14 residues. Looked up from germline, CDR1 is SGHAT and CDR2 is FQDESV (reference sequence). Trimming stripped 2 bases from V and 1 base from J, with 8 bases between. CDR3 protein: CASSLSIRNTEAFF. The CDR3 nucleotides read TGTGCCAGCAGCTTATCAATCAGGAACACTGAAGCTTTCTTT. The full variable domain, rest sourced from reference TRBV11-1 and TRBJ1-1, is EAEVAQSPRYKITEKSQAVAFWCDPISGHATLYWYRQILGQGPELLVQFQDESVVDDSQLPKDRFSAERLKGVDSTLKIQPAELGDSAMYLCASSLSIRNTEAFFGQGTRLTVV.

This CDR3 reads CASSPPQSRGTEAFF. The CDR3 coding sequence is TGTGCCAGCTCACCACCCCAGTCTCGAGGCACTGAAGCTTTCTTT. The chain joins TRBV18 to TRBJ1-1; D remains ambiguous. This CDR3 contains 15 residues. Germline V gene sequence: CDR1 KGHSH, CDR2 LQKENI. Trimming shortened V by 0 bases and J by 4 bases, and 12 bases separated the two germline ends.

The chain has TRBV11-2 and TRBJ2-7, with 12 bases lining up with TRBD2. J lost 3 bases, V lost 4 bases, and 10 bases had no gene match. Germline CDR1 reads SGHAT; CDR2 reads FQNNGV. This CDR3 is built from 17 residues. CDR3 nucleotide sequence: TGTGCCAGCAGCTCTCTTCTCCTAGCGGGGGGGCTCTACGAGCAGTACTTC. This codes for CASSSLLLAGGLYEQYF.

J is TRBJ1-4 and V is TRBV6-1; D not resolved. With 3 bases removed from V and 2 bases from J, the gap between germline ends came to 7 bases. CDR3 length: 14 residues. Germline CDR1 and CDR2: MNHNS and SASEGT. The CDR3 DNA reads as TGTGCCAGCAGTGACGTCAGGACTAATGAAAAACTGTTTTTT. Translating gives CASSDVRTNEKLFF.

The chain is built from TRBV7-2 and TRBJ2-3; TRBD2 aligns across 10 bases. The CDR3 spans 17 residues. Germline-derived CDR1 and CDR2 are SGHTA and FQGNSA. V lost 0 bases to trimming and J lost 3 bases; unmatched junction nucleotides: 6. In nucleotides, the CDR3 is TGTGCCAGCAGCTTAGCAGCTGGGACTAGCGTAACAGATACGCAGTATTTT. This sequence encodes CASSLAAGTSVTDTQYF.

This chain joins TRBV9 and TRBJ2-7; 7 bases are shared with TRBD1. The CDR3 extends over 14 amino acids. Germline V CDR1 and CDR2: SGDLS, YYNGEE. The J segment lost 0 bases and the V segment lost 3 bases, leaving 3 bases of the junction unmatched. In nucleotides, the CDR3 is TGTGCCAGCAGCGCCGGGGACAGCTCCTACGAGCAGTACTTC. Amino acids: CASSAGDSSYEQYF.

This chain connects TRBV25-1 to TRBJ2-2, with TRBD2 as a possible D gene (5 bases). V was shortened by 4 bases and J by 6 bases, with 24 bases between the two germline ends. This CDR3 region has 18 residues. Germline V gives CDR1 MGHDK, CDR2 SYGVNS. The DNA of the CDR3 is TGTGCCAGCAGTGGATGGACTGGATTTTTGGAGGACCCCGGGGAGCTGTTTTTT. Its translation: CASSGWTGFLEDPGELFF.

The V call is TRBV2, the J call TRBJ1-2, with 7 nucleotides matching TRBD1. The CDR3 runs to 13 residues. Germline V gene lookup returns CDR1 SNHLY and CDR2 FYNNEI. J was trimmed by 6 bases and V by 5 bases; bases with no gene match: 6. CDR3: CASSINRGHGYTF. CDR3 sequence (DNA): TGTGCCAGCAGTATAAACAGGGGACATGGCTACACCTTC. Full variable domain (rest looked up from reference TRBV2 and TRBJ1-2): EPEVTQTPSHQVTQMGQEVILRCVPISNHLYFYWYRQILGQKVEFLVSFYNNEISEKSEIFDDQFSVERPDGSNFTLKIRSTKLEDSAMYFCASSINRGHGYTFGSGTRLTVV.

This chain's CDR3 is CASSVGAGQRTDTQYF. In DNA, the CDR3 is TGTGCCAGCAGCGTAGGAGCGGGGCAACGCACAGATACGCAGTATTTT. The chain combines TRBV9 with TRBJ2-3; 7 bases are a match to TRBD2. Germline-derived CDR1 and CDR2 are SGDLS and YYNGEE. The CDR3 loop spans 16 amino acids. Trimming cost V 0 bases and J 1 base; bases outside gene matches: 5. Full variable domain (rest looked up from reference TRBV9 and TRBJ2-3): DSGVTQTPKHLITATGQRVTLRCSPRSGDLSVYWYQQSLDQGLQFLIQYYNGEERAKGNILERFSAQQFPDLHSELNLSSLELGDSALYFCASSVGAGQRTDTQYFGPGTRLTVL.

The chain employs TRBV11-3 and TRBJ2-7; D is undetermined. Between the trimmed V and J ends, which lost 3 bases and 0 bases, there was a span of 6 bases. The CDR3 contains 13 residues. Germline loops: CDR1 SGHNT, CDR2 YENEEA. CDR3 amino acids: CASSLQASYEQYF. In nucleotides, the CDR3 is TGTGCCAGCAGCTTGCAGGCCTCCTACGAGCAGTACTTC. Looking up the rest from reference TRBV11-3 and TRBJ2-7 gives the full variable domain: EAGVVQSPRYKIIEKKQPVAFWCNPISGHNTLYWYLQNLGQGPELLIRYENEEAVDDSQLPKDRFSAERLKGVDSTLKIQPAELGDSAVYLCASSLQASYEQYFGPGTRLTVT.

The rearrangement links TRBV3-1 (or the pseudogene TRBV3-2) to TRBJ2-5; 8 bases are shared with TRBD2. This CDR3 is built from 14 residues. The junction had 6 bases not matched to a gene; V was cut back by 2 bases and J by 7 bases. Germline V gives CDR1 LGHDT, CDR2 YNNKEL (reference sequence). CDR3 sequence: CASSQLAGKGTQYF. The DNA for the CDR3 is TGTGCCAGCAGCCAATTAGCGGGGAAGGGGACCCAGTACTTC.

The genes are TRBV4-2 and TRBJ2-7; TRBD2 aligns across 12 bases. The CDR3 runs 15 residues. Germline V lookup: CDR1 LGHNA, CDR2 YNFKEQ. The V segment lost 4 bases and the J segment 2 bases; nucleotides outside the gene matches: 3. CDR3 residues: CASSLTSGGPYEQYF. The CDR3 DNA follows: TGTGCCAGCAGCCTGACTAGCGGGGGTCCCTACGAGCAGTACTTC.

This clone was picked up one time. The V gene is TRBV10-3, the J gene TRBJ2-1; 7 nucleotides align to TRBD2. Germline CDR1 is ENHRY and CDR2 is SYGVKD. This CDR3 region has 13 residues. V gave up 7 bases and J gave up 8 bases; unmatched junction bases: 8. The chain's CDR3 is CAITDGGGDEQFF. The CDR3 region has the DNA TGTGCCATCACGGATGGCGGGGGAGATGAGCAGTTCTTC.

The CDR3 here is CATSDAAGTGDKQYF. CDR3 coding DNA: TGTGCCACCAGTGACGCCGCCGGGACAGGGGACAAGCAGTACTTC. This chain uses TRBV24-1 with TRBJ2-7; 10 nucleotides align to TRBD1. The CDR3 covers 15 residues. CDR1 is KGHDR and CDR2 is SFDVKD in the germline V gene. V dropped 4 bases and J dropped 8; count of bases not matched to a gene: 10.

The J gene is TRBJ1-5, the V gene TRBV11-2; the D gene is possibly TRBD1 (5 bases). The CDR3 length is 17 residues. V shed 5 bases and J shed 6 bases, with 23 bases lying between them. Per the germline V gene, CDR1 is SGHAT and CDR2 is FQNNGV. CDR3 in DNA: TGTGCCAGCAGCCTACTTGGGTCAACACAGGTAAGTCAGCCCCAGCATTTT. Translation: CASSLLGSTQVSQPQHF. Using reference TRBV11-2 and TRBJ1-5 for the parts outside the CDR3, the full variable domain is EAGVAQSPRYKIIEKRQSVAFWCNPISGHATLYWYQQILGQGPKLLIQFQNNGVVDDSQLPKDRFSAERLKGVDSTLKIQPAKLEDSAVYLCASSLLGSTQVSQPQHFGDGTRLSIL.

The chain recombines TRBV5-1 with TRBJ1-1; D is ambiguous. The CDR3 runs 14 residues. Per the germline V gene, CDR1 is SGHRS and CDR2 is YFSETQ. V lost 4 bases and J lost 3, with 13 bases in between. The DNA of the CDR3 is TGCGCCAGCAGCACAATCCCGAGGGACACTGAAGCTTTCTTT. Encoded protein: CASSTIPRDTEAFF.

The V gene is TRBV24-1, the J gene TRBJ2-1, with 8 bases matching TRBD2. Per the germline V gene, CDR1 is KGHDR and CDR2 is SFDVKD. The junction had 2 bases not matched to a gene; V was cut back by 3 bases and J by 2 bases. The CDR3 spans 15 residues. CDR3 loop: CATSDRTSTYNEQFF. Here the CDR3 DNA reads TGTGCCACCAGTGATCGGACTAGCACCTACAATGAGCAGTTCTTC.

CDR3 DNA sequence: TGCGCCAGCAGCTTGGAATGGGGAGATCAGCCCCAGCATTTT. Amino acids: CASSLEWGDQPQHF. The rearrangement joins TRBV5-1 to TRBJ1-5; unclear D gene. The germline V gene has CDR1 SGHRS and CDR2 YFSETQ. The germline V and J ends were trimmed by 0 bases and 5 bases, with 9 bases remaining between them. This CDR3 has 14 amino acids.

The gene calls are TRBV30 and TRBJ1-2; maybe TRBD1 (6 bases). Germline V gene sequence: CDR1 GTSNPN, CDR2 SVGIG (reference sequence). V lost 3 bases, J lost 7 bases, and 9 bases lay in between. This CDR3 spans 11 amino acids. CDR3 nucleotides: TGTGCCTGGAGCGCAGGGGTTGGCTACACCTTC. Translation gives CAWSAGVGYTF.

V and J are TRBV2 and TRBJ1-3; TRBD1 might be the D (5 bases). The V gene lost 10 bases and the J gene lost 0 bases, with 13 bases spanning the gap. CDR1 is SNHLY and CDR2 is FYNNEI in the germline V gene. CDR3 size: 14 residues. CDR3 sequence reads: CAKQTESSGNTIYF. The CDR3 bases are TGTGCCAAACAGACAGAAAGCTCTGGAAACACCATATATTTT.

In nucleotides, the CDR3 is TGTGCCAGCAGTAACCTTGGGACTGGATCCTACAATGAGCAGTTCTTC. This codes for CASSNLGTGSYNEQFF. J is TRBJ2-1 and V is TRBV25-1, with D possibly TRBD2 on 6 matching bases. V was shortened by 5 bases and J by 1 base, with 15 bases between the two germline ends. Germline loops: CDR1 MGHDK, CDR2 SYGVNS. The CDR3 has 16 amino acids. The full variable domain, in which reference TRBV25-1 and TRBJ2-1 provide the parts outside the CDR3, is EADIYQTPRYLVIGTGKKITLECSQTMGHDKMYWYQQDPGMELHLIHYSYGVNSTEKGDLSSESTVSRIRTEHFPLTLESARPSHTSQYLCASSNLGTGSYNEQFFGPGTRLTVL.

The rearrangement joins TRBV5-1 to TRBJ2-5; 9 nucleotides line up with TRBD2. The V segment lost 4 bases and the J segment 5 bases; nucleotides outside the gene matches: 6. The CDR3 has 14 amino acids. From germline, CDR1 is SGHRS and CDR2 YFSETQ. DNA for the CDR3: TGCGCCAGCAGCATTAGCGGGGGAAGCGAGACCCAGTACTTC. It translates to CASSISGGSETQYF.

This clone was seen a handful of times. V and J are TRBV6-5 and TRBJ1-1; D is unclear. Trimming cost V 6 bases and J 1 base, with 9 bases left between them. CDR1 and CDR2 (germline): MNHEY, SVGAGI. The CDR3 loop spans 13 amino acids. As DNA, the CDR3 is TGTGCCAGCAGCCTCCTAGGGAACACTGAAGCTTTCTTT. Encoded protein: CASSLLGNTEAFF.

This clone was counted between two and nine times. The rearrangement joins TRBV5-1 to TRBJ1-2, with TRBD1 as a possible D gene (5 bases). V was shortened by 4 bases and J by 8 bases, with 21 bases between the two germline ends. This CDR3 region has 15 residues. Germline-derived CDR1 and CDR2 are SGHRS and YFSETQ. The CDR3 region has the DNA TGCGCCAGCAGCCCCGGGGCGGGGGGATTTGAAGGCTACACCTTC. Its translation is CASSPGAGGFEGYTF.

The chain joins TRBV5-6 to TRBJ2-7; TRBD2 aligns across 8 bases. This CDR3 comprises 16 residues. The V segment lost 4 bases and the J segment 2 bases; nucleotides outside the gene matches: 11. Germline values: CDR1 SGHDT, CDR2 YYEEEE. CDR3 protein: CASSPFGLAGTYEQYF. Written as DNA, the CDR3 is TGTGCCAGCAGCCCCTTTGGATTAGCGGGGACCTACGAGCAGTACTTC.

The genes are TRBV4-3 and TRBJ2-5, with 13 bases fitting TRBD2. V lost 5 bases to trimming and J lost 4 bases; unmatched junction nucleotides: 10. From germline, CDR1 is LGHNA and CDR2 YSLEER. The length of the CDR3 is 17 residues. This CDR3 is CASSMRLAGGGGETQYF. The CDR3 DNA reads TGCGCCAGCAGCATGCGACTAGCGGGGGGCGGAGGAGAGACCCAGTACTTC.

The V call is TRBV25-1, the J call TRBJ1-3; possible D gene TRBD1, 5 bases. With 2 bases removed from V and 0 bases from J, the gap between germline ends came to 8 bases. This CDR3 is 15 amino acids long. The germline V gene has CDR1 MGHDK and CDR2 SYGVNS. The CDR3: CASSETGGSGNTIYF. CDR3 in DNA: TGTGCCAGCAGTGAAACCGGGGGCTCTGGAAACACCATATATTTT. Filled out from reference TRBV25-1 and TRBJ1-3, the complete variable domain reads EADIYQTPRYLVIGTGKKITLECSQTMGHDKMYWYQQDPGMELHLIHYSYGVNSTEKGDLSSESTVSRIRTEHFPLTLESARPSHTSQYLCASSETGGSGNTIYFGEGSWLTVV.